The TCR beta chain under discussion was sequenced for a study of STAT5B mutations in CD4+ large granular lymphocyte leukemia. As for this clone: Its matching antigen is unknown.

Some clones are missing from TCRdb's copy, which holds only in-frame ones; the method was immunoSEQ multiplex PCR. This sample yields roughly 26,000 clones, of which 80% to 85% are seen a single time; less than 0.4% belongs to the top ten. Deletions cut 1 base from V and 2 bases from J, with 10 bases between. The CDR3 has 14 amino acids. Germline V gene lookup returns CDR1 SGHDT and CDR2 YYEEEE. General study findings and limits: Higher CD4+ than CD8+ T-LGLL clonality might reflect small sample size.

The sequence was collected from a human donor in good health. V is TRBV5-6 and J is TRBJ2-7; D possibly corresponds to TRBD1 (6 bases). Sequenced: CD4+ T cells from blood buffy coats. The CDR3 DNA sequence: TGTGCCAGCAGCTTGAGGGGGACCACCTACGAGCAGTACGTC. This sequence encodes CASSLRGTTYEQYV.